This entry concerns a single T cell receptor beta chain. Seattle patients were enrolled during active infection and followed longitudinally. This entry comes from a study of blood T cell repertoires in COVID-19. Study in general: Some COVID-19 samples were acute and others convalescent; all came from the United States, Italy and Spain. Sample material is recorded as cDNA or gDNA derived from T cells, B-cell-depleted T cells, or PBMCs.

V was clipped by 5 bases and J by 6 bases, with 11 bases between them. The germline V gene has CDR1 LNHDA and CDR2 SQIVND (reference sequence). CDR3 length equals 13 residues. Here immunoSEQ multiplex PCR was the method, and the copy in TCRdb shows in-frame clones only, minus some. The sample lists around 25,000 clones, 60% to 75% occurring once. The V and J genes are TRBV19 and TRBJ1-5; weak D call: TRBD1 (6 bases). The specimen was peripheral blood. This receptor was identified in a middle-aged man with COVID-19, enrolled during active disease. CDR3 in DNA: TGTGCCAGTAGTCTACAGGGACCTCAGCCCCAGCATTTT. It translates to CASSLQGPQPQHF.